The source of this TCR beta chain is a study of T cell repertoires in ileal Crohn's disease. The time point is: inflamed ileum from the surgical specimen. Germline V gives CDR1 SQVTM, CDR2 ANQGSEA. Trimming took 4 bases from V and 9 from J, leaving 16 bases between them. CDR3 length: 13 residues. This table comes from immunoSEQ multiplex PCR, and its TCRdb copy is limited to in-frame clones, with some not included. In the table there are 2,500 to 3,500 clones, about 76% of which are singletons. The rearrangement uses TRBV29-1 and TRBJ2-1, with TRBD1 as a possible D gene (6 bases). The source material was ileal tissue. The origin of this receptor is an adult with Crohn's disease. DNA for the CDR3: TGCAGCGTTGGAGACGGAAAAGGGGGTGAGCAGTTCTTC. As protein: CSVGDGKGGEQFF.